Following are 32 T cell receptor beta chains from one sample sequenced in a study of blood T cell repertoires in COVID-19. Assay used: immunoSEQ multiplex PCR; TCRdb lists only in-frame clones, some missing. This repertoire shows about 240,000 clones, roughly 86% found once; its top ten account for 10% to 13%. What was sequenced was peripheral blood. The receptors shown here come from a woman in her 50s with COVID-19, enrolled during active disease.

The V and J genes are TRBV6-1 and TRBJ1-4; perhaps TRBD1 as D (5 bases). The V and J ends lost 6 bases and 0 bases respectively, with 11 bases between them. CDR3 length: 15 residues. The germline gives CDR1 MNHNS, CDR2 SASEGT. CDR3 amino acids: CASRVTTATNEKLFF. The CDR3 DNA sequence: TGTGCCAGCAGAGTTACGACAGCAACTAATGAAAAACTGTTTTTT.

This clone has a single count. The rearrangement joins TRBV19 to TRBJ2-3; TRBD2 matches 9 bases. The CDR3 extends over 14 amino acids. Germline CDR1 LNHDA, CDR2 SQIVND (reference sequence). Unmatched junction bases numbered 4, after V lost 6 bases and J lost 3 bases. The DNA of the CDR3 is TGTGCCAGTAGGGAGCGGGGGGAGACAGATACGCAGTATTTT. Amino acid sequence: CASRERGETDTQYF.

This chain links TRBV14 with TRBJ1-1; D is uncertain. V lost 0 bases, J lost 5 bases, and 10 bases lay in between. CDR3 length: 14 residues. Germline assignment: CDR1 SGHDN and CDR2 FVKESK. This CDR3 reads CASSQDGGRTEAFF. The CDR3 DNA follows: TGTGCCAGCAGCCAAGACGGAGGAAGGACTGAAGCTTTCTTT.

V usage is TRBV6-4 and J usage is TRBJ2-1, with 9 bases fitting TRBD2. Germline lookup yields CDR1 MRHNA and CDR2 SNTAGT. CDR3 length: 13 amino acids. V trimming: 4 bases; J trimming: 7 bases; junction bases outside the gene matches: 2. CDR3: CASSGGLANEQFF. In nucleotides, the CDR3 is TGTGCCAGCAGTGGGGGACTAGCTAATGAGCAGTTCTTC.

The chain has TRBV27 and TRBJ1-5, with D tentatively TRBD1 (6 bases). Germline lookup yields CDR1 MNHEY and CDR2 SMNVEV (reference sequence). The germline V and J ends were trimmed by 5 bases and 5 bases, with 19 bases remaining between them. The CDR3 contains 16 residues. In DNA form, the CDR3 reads TGTGCCAGCAGTACTCGGGGGGGAAGGGGGTATCAGCCCCAGCATTTT. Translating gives CASSTRGGRGYQPQHF.

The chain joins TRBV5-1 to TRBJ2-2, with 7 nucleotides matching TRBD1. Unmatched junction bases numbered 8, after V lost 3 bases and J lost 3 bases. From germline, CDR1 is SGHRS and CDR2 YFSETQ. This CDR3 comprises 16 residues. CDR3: CASSSGQREDTGELFF. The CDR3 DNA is TGCGCCAGCAGCTCGGGACAGAGAGAAGACACCGGGGAGCTGTTTTTT.

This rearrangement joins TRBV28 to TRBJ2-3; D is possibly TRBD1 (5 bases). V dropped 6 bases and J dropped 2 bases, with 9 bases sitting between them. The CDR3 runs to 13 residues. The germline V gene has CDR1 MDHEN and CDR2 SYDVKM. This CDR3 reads CASRDINTDTQYF. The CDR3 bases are TGTGCCAGCAGGGACATTAACACAGATACGCAGTATTTT.

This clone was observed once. The CDR3 region has the DNA TGTGCCAGCAGTCGCGGGGGGGCCTCAGATACGCAGTATTTT. It specifies CASSRGGASDTQYF. The chain has TRBV28 and TRBJ2-3, with 9 nucleotides matching TRBD2. Germline lookup yields CDR1 MDHEN and CDR2 SYDVKM. The CDR3 length is 14 residues. The J segment lost 4 bases and the V segment lost 5 bases, leaving 4 bases of the junction unmatched.

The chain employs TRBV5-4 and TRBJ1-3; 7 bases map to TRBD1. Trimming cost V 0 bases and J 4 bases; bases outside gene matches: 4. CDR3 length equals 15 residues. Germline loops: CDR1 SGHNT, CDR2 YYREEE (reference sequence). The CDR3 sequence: CASSLATGAGNTIYF. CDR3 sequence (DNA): TGTGCCAGCAGCTTGGCTACAGGGGCCGGAAACACCATATATTTT.

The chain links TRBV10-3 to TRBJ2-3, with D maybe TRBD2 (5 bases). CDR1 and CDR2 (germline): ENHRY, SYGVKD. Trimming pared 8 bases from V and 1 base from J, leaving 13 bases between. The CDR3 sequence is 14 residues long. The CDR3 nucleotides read TGTGCCATCGCCGGGGTGGGAGGCACAGATACGCAGTATTTT. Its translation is CAIAGVGGTDTQYF.

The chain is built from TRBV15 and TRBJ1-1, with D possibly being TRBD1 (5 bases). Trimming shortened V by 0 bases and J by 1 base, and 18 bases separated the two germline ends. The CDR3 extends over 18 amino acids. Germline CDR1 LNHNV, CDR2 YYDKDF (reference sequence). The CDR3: CATSRDLKDRGGNTEAFF. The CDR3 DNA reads TGTGCCACCAGCAGAGACCTTAAAGACCGCGGGGGGAACACTGAAGCTTTCTTT.

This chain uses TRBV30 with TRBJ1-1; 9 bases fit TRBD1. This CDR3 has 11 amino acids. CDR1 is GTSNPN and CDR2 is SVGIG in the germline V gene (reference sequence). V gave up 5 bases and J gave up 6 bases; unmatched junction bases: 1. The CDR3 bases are TGTGCCTGGGGGACAGGGTCTGAAGCTTTCTTT. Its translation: CAWGTGSEAFF.

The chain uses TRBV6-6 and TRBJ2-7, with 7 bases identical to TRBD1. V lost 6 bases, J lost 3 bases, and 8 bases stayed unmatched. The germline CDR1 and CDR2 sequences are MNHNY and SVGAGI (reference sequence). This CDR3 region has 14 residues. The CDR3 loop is CASSLQTGYYEQYF. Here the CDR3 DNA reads TGTGCCAGCAGCCTCCAGACAGGGTACTACGAGCAGTACTTC.

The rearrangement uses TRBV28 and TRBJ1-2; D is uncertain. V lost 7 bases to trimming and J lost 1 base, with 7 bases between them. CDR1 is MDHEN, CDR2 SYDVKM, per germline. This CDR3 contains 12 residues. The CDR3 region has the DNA TGTGCCAGCACCCGGGGTAACTATGGCTACACCTTC. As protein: CASTRGNYGYTF.

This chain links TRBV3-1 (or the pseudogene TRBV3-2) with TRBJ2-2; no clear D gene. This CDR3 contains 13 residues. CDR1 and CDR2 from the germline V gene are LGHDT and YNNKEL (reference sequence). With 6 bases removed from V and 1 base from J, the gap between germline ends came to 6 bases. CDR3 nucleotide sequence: TGTGCCAGCAGTCCCAGGAACACCGGGGAGCTGTTTTTT. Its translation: CASSPRNTGELFF.

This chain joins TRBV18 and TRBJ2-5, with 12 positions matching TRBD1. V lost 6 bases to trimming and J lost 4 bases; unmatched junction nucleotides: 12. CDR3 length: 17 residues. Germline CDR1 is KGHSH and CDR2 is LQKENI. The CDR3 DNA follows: TGTGCCAGCTCCTACCCCTCCGGGACAGGGGGCGGAGAGACCCAGTACTTC. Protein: CASSYPSGTGGGETQYF.

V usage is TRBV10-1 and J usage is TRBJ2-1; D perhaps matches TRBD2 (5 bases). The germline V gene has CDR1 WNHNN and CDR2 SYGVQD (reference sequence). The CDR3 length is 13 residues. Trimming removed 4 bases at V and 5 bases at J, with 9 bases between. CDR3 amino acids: CASSVWGDNEQFF. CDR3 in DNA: TGCGCCAGCAGTGTGTGGGGAGACAATGAGCAGTTCTTC.

CDR3 in amino acids: CASSSTSQGRGYTF. The CDR3, as DNA: TGTGCCAGCAGCTCTACTTCACAGGGGAGAGGCTACACCTTC. The V gene is TRBV6-5, the J gene TRBJ1-2, with TRBD1 identical over 7 bases. Germline trimming cut 6 bases from V and 8 bases from J; bases unmatched to any gene: 12. CDR3 size: 14 residues. The V gene's germline CDR1 is MNHEY and CDR2 SVGAGI.

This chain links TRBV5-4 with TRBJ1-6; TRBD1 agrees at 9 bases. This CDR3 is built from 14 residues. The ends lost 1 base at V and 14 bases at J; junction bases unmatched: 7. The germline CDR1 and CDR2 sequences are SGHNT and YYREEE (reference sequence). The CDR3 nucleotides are TGTGCCAGCAGCTTGTGGGGACAGGGTACGGCCCTCCACTTT. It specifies CASSLWGQGTALHF.

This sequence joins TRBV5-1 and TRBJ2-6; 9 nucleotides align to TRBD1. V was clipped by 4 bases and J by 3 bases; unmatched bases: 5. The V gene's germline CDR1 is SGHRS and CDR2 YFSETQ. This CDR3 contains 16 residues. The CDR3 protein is CASSHRTGDGANVLTF. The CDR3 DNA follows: TGCGCCAGCAGCCATCGGACAGGGGATGGGGCCAACGTCCTGACTTTC.

This CDR3 reads CASSFGNPPQNIQYF. The DNA for the CDR3 is TGCGCCAGCAGCTTCGGTAATCCTCCTCAAAACATTCAGTACTTC. The chain employs TRBV5-1 and TRBJ2-4; D unclear. The CDR3 totals 15 residues. Germline CDR1 and CDR2: SGHRS and YFSETQ. Trimming shortened V by 2 bases and J by 5 bases, and 14 bases separated the two germline ends.

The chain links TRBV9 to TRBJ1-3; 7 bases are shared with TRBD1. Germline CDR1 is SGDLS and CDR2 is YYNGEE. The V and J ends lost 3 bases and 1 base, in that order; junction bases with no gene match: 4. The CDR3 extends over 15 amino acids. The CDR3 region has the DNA TGTGCCAGCAGCGCGACAGGGAATTCTGGAAACACCATATATTTT. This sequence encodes CASSATGNSGNTIYF.

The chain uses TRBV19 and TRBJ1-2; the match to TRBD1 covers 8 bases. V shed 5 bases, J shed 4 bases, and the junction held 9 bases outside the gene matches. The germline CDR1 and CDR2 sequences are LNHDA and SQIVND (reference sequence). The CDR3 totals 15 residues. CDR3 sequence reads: CASSEEGTGRYGYTF. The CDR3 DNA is TGTGCCAGTAGTGAAGAAGGGACAGGACGCTATGGCTACACCTTC.

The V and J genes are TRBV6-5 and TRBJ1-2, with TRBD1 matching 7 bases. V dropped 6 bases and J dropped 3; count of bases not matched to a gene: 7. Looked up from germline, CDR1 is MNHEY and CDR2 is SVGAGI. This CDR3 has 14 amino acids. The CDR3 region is CASRRGTDDYGYTF. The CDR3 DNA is TGTGCCAGCAGGAGGGGGACAGATGACTATGGCTACACCTTC.

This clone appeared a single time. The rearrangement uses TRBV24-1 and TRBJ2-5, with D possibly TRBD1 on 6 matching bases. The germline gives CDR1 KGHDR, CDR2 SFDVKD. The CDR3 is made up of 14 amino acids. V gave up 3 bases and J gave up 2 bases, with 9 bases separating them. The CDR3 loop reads CATSDRGGQETQYF. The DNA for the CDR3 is TGTGCCACCAGTGATAGAGGGGGACAAGAGACCCAGTACTTC.

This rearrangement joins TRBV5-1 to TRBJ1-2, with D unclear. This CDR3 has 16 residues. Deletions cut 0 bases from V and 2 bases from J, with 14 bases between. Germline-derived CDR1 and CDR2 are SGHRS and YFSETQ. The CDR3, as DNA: TGCGCCAGCAGCTTGGACGGACTGGGCCGCAACTATGGCTACACCTTC. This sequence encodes CASSLDGLGRNYGYTF. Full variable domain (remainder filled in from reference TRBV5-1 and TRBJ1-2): KAGVTQTPRYLIKTRGQQVTLSCSPISGHRSVSWYQQTPGQGLQFLFEYFSETQRNKGNFPGRFSGRQFSNSRSEMNVSTLELGDSALYLCASSLDGLGRNYGYTFGSGTRLTVV.

CDR3 in amino acids: CASSDAGWETQYF. The CDR3 coding sequence is TGTGCCAGCTCGGATGCAGGGTGGGAGACCCAGTACTTC. The chain recombines TRBV12-3 or TRBV12-4 with TRBJ2-5, with a possible D match to TRBD1 (5 bases). The CDR3 is 13 amino acids. The V and J ends lost 8 bases and 5 bases respectively, with 15 bases between them.

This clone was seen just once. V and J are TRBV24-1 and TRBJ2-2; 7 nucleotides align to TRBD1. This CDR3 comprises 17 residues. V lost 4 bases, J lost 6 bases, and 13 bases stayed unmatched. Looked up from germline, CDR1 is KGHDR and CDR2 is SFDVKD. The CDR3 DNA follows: TGTGCCACCAGTGACTACACCCGGACAGGCCGGGCCGGGGAGCTGTTTTTT. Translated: CATSDYTRTGRAGELFF.

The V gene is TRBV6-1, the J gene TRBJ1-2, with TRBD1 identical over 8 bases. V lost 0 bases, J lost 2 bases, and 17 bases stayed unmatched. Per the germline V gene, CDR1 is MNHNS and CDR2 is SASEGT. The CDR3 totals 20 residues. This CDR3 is CASSEALWFGPGGENYGYTF. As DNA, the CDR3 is TGTGCCAGCAGTGAAGCGCTTTGGTTTGGGCCAGGGGGCGAGAACTATGGCTACACCTTC.

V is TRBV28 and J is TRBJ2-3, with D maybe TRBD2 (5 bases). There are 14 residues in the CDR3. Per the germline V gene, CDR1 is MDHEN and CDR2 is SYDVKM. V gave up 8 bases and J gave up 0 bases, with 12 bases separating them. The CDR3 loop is CASRAWTSTDTQYF. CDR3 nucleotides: TGTGCCAGCCGGGCCTGGACTAGCACAGATACGCAGTATTTT.

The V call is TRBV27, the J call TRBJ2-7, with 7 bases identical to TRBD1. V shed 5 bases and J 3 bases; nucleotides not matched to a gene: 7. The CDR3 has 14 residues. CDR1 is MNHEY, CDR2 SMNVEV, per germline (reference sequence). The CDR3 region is CASSPVGQHYEQYV. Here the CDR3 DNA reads TGTGCCAGCAGTCCCGTGGGACAGCACTACGAGCAGTACGTC.

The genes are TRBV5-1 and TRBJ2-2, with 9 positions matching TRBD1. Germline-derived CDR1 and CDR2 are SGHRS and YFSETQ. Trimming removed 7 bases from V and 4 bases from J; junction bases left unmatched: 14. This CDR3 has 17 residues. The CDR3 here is CASSGKKTGGGTGELFF. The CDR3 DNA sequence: TGCGCCAGCTCAGGGAAAAAAACAGGGGGCGGCACCGGGGAGCTGTTTTTT.